This is a list of T cell receptor beta chains from one sample in a study of beta chain features in type 1 diabetes. Clones were sequenced by immunoSEQ multiplex PCR, and TCRdb holds only the in-frame ones, with some missing. Of about 900,000 clones listed, 17% are singletons. Material: naive CD4+ T cells from blood. These receptors all stem from a woman under 30 in good health. Both conserved end residues are part of each CDR3.

>17|TRBV7-9|TRBJ2-1
CASSLGLAGNLFDEQFF
>14|TRBV6-5|TRBJ2-2
CASKFGRGTGELFF
>14|TRBV5-1|TRBJ2-1
CASAPGTTTNEQFF
>15|TRBV28|TRBJ2-1
CASQPPGEEDNEQFF
>15|TRBV7-8|TRBJ2-1
CASSLGEGSYNEQFF
>15|TRBV7-9|TRBJ2-2
CASTRTQGYTGELFF
>15|TRBV28|TRBJ2-5
CASSTRLLSRETQYF
>17|TRBV23-1|TRBJ2-2
CASSQSEGHKNTGELFF
>14|TRBV15|TRBJ1-5
CATSRESGFQPQHF
>15|TRBV10-3|TRBJ2-7
CAISEWQGQPYEQYF
>16|TRBV10-3|TRBJ1-5
CAISDSGGASDQPQHF